This entry describes one T cell receptor beta chain. Profiling relied on immunoSEQ multiplex PCR, and the TCRdb table lists in-frame clones only, not all of them. Of hundreds of thousands of clones in the sample, around nine tenths are singletons; the top ten hold 1.5% to 2%. Germline-derived CDR1 and CDR2 are ENHRY and SYGVKD. This CDR3 comprises 15 residues. Trimming removed 6 bases at V and 1 base at J, with 10 bases between. These data are taken from a study of blood T cell repertoires in COVID-19. Overall study context: Samples came from the United States, Italy and Spain, spanning acute and convalescent COVID-19. From T cells, B-cell-depleted T cells, or PBMCs came the material, which was cDNA or gDNA.

The V call is TRBV10-3, the J call TRBJ2-6, with D possibly being TRBD1 (5 bases). This TCR came from a woman in her forties or fifties who had recovered from COVID-19. Source material: PBMCs or T cells enriched from blood (not recorded which). CDR3 coding DNA: TGTGCCATCAGGAAACAGGTATCTGGGGCCAACGTCCTGACTTTC. Translation gives CAIRKQVSGANVLTF.